The clone carrying this T cell receptor (beta chain) was observed many times. Researchers tagged individual cDNA molecules with unique molecular identifiers. TCRdb recomputed calls from the 5' RACE reads with MiXCR, one row per CDR3 protein. This table holds 25,000 to 30,000 distinct CDR3 sequences, 8.5% to 10% found once. The data were taken from a study of early T cells in non-severe SARS-CoV-2 infection. Trimming shortened V by 10 bases and J by 4 bases, and 10 bases separated the two germline ends. Germline V gene data show CDR1 as MNHEY and CDR2 as SVGEGT. The CDR3 loop spans 11 amino acids. This clonotype was obtained from an adult who was a healthcare worker with PCR-confirmed SARS-CoV-2 infection or an uninfected control (not recorded which). The chain links TRBV6-2 or TRBV6-3 to TRBJ2-5; either TRBD1 or TRBD2 may supply D (5 bases each). What was sequenced was whole blood. For the CDR3, the DNA is TGTGCCACGGGACGGACAGAGACCCAGTACTTC. This encodes CATGRTETQYF.